Listed below are T cell receptor beta chains from one sample, sequenced in a study of blood T cell repertoires in COVID-19. TCRdb's copy holds only in-frame clones and misses some; the assay was immunoSEQ multiplex PCR. Among roughly 250,000 clones listed, roughly four fifths were seen once. Sequences were obtained from peripheral blood. The receptors come from a man in his fifties with acute or convalescent COVID-19. Both conserved end residues are part of each CDR3. The order of the fields is D gene, J gene, clone size, V gene, CDR3 DNA, CDR3 protein. The D gene is left open where the match is weak. Clone size is given for some rows only: seen once, a few or many times, or a class if the clone is expanded.

d_gene: .
j_gene: TRBJ1-1
abundance: .
v_gene: TRBV3-1/TRBV3-2
CDR3nt: TGTGCCAGCAGCCAAAGGGAGGAAAAGAATGAAGCTTTCTTT
CDR3aa: CASSQREEKNEAFF

d_gene: .
j_gene: TRBJ2-3
abundance: .
v_gene: TRBV2
CDR3nt: TGTATCAGCGGTTCCACAGATACGCAGTATTTT
CDR3aa: CISGSTDTQYF

d_gene: TRBD1
j_gene: TRBJ2-6
abundance: .
v_gene: TRBV6-5
CDR3nt: TGTGCCACGCGACAGGGGTCTGGGGCCAACGTCCTGACTTTC
CDR3aa: CATRQGSGANVLTF

d_gene: .
j_gene: TRBJ2-7
abundance: .
v_gene: TRBV11-2
CDR3nt: TGTGCCAGCAGCTTAGGCCGGACTTCCTACGAGCAGTACTTC
CDR3aa: CASSLGRTSYEQYF

d_gene: TRBD2
j_gene: TRBJ2-5
abundance: .
v_gene: TRBV7-2
CDR3nt: TGTGCCAGCAGCTTTCGACTAGCCGGGGAGACCCAGTACTTC
CDR3aa: CASSFRLAGETQYF

d_gene: .
j_gene: TRBJ2-5
abundance: .
v_gene: TRBV2
CDR3nt: TGTGCCAGCAAGGCAGGCGCATACCAAGAGACCCAGTACTTC
CDR3aa: CASKAGAYQETQYF

d_gene: TRBD2
j_gene: TRBJ2-7
abundance: .
v_gene: TRBV11-2
CDR3nt: TGTGCCAGCAGCCCAGGGGTTCTAGCGGGGACCTACGAGCAGTACTTC
CDR3aa: CASSPGVLAGTYEQYF

d_gene: TRBD1
j_gene: TRBJ2-3
abundance: .
v_gene: TRBV7-8
CDR3nt: TGTGCCACAGGGGGCGGAAGGGGACCCACAGATACGCAGTATTTT
CDR3aa: CATGGGRGPTDTQYF

d_gene: TRBD2
j_gene: TRBJ2-7
abundance: .
v_gene: TRBV7-2
CDR3nt: TGTGCCAGCAGCTTTCTAGCGGGGACCTACGAGCAGTACTTC
CDR3aa: CASSFLAGTYEQYF

d_gene: TRBD1
j_gene: TRBJ1-2
abundance: .
v_gene: TRBV5-6
CDR3nt: TGTGCCAGCAGCTTGGGTCAGGACAGGGGCTTAATCTATGGCTACACCTTC
CDR3aa: CASSLGQDRGLIYGYTF

d_gene: .
j_gene: TRBJ2-7
abundance: .
v_gene: TRBV4-1
CDR3nt: TGCGCCAGCAGCCAAGTGGGGTGGGGCGTACGCGAGCAGTACTTC
CDR3aa: CASSQVGWGVREQYF

d_gene: .
j_gene: TRBJ2-1
abundance: .
v_gene: TRBV19
CDR3nt: TGTGCCAGTAAAAACCAGGACAGCTCCTACAATGAGCAGTTCTTC
CDR3aa: CASKNQDSSYNEQFF

d_gene: TRBD2
j_gene: TRBJ2-3
abundance: .
v_gene: TRBV11-2
CDR3nt: TGTGCCAGCAGCTTAGGCGGGGGAAAATCTAGCACAGATACGCAGTATTTT
CDR3aa: CASSLGGGKSSTDTQYF

d_gene: TRBD1
j_gene: TRBJ2-7
abundance: .
v_gene: TRBV11-1
CDR3nt: TGTGCCAGCACCGAGAATGCAGGGGGCGACGAGCAGTACTTC
CDR3aa: CASTENAGGDEQYF

d_gene: TRBD1
j_gene: TRBJ1-2
abundance: .
v_gene: TRBV7-8
CDR3nt: TGTGCCAGCAGCTACACCCAGGGGGCCGAGGGCTACACCTTC
CDR3aa: CASSYTQGAEGYTF

d_gene: TRBD1
j_gene: TRBJ2-1
abundance: .
v_gene: TRBV12-3/TRBV12-4
CDR3nt: TGTGCCAGCAGGCGGACAGGGGTGGATGAGCAGTTCTTC
CDR3aa: CASRRTGVDEQFF

d_gene: .
j_gene: TRBJ1-1
abundance: once
v_gene: TRBV19
CDR3nt: TGTGCCAGTAGTACCGGCAGGGAGGAAGGGAACACTGAAGCTTTCTTT
CDR3aa: CASSTGREEGNTEAFF

d_gene: TRBD2
j_gene: TRBJ2-5
abundance: .
v_gene: TRBV2
CDR3nt: TGTGCCAGCAGTCAGGGGACTAGCGGGGAGCTGACCCAGTACTTC
CDR3aa: CASSQGTSGELTQYF

d_gene: .
j_gene: TRBJ1-2
abundance: .
v_gene: TRBV5-5
CDR3nt: TGTGCCAGCAGCCCGTGGGACAAAGCTACGGGCTACACCTTC
CDR3aa: CASSPWDKATGYTF

d_gene: TRBD1
j_gene: TRBJ1-2
abundance: .
v_gene: TRBV2
CDR3nt: TGTGCCAGCAGGGGGACAGGGGCCTATGGCTACACCTTC
CDR3aa: CASRGTGAYGYTF

d_gene: .
j_gene: TRBJ2-3
abundance: .
v_gene: TRBV2
CDR3nt: TGTGCCAGCAAAGTGACAGTATCTAGCACAGATACGCAGTATTTT
CDR3aa: CASKVTVSSTDTQYF

d_gene: TRBD1
j_gene: TRBJ1-3
abundance: .
v_gene: TRBV18
CDR3nt: TGTGCCAGCTCACCGGGACAGGGGGCTACTGGAAACACCATATATTTT
CDR3aa: CASSPGQGATGNTIYF

d_gene: .
j_gene: TRBJ1-4
abundance: .
v_gene: TRBV18
CDR3nt: TGTGCCAGCTCACCAGTACAGACCACTAATGAAAAACTGTTTTTT
CDR3aa: CASSPVQTTNEKLFF

d_gene: .
j_gene: TRBJ1-1
abundance: .
v_gene: TRBV5-1
CDR3nt: TGCGCCAGCAGCTTGGACCCAGCGTCCCGCTGGGCTTTCTTT
CDR3aa: CASSLDPASRWAFF

d_gene: .
j_gene: TRBJ2-7
abundance: .
v_gene: TRBV10-1
CDR3nt: TGCGCCAGCAGTGGGGGGCCCGGGACACCCGGTAATGGCGAGCAGTACTTC
CDR3aa: CASSGGPGTPGNGEQYF

d_gene: .
j_gene: TRBJ2-1
abundance: once
v_gene: TRBV16
CDR3nt: TGTGCCAGCAGCCAACTGCTGGGACTGAAAAACAATGAGCAGTTCTTC
CDR3aa: CASSQLLGLKNNEQFF

d_gene: .
j_gene: TRBJ1-5
abundance: .
v_gene: TRBV19
CDR3nt: TGTGCCAGTAGTATGGGAACAGGAAGTGGCAATCAGCCCCAGCATTTT
CDR3aa: CASSMGTGSGNQPQHF

d_gene: TRBD1
j_gene: TRBJ1-5
abundance: .
v_gene: TRBV19
CDR3nt: TGTGCCAGTAGCAAACCGCGGACAGGGGACGGCAATCAGCCCCAGCATTTT
CDR3aa: CASSKPRTGDGNQPQHF

d_gene: TRBD2
j_gene: TRBJ2-7
abundance: .
v_gene: TRBV15
CDR3nt: TGTGCCACCAGCAGACGGCGGGGAGGGGAAAGCTCCTACGAGCAGTACTTC
CDR3aa: CATSRRRGGESSYEQYF

d_gene: TRBD2
j_gene: TRBJ2-5
abundance: .
v_gene: TRBV2
CDR3nt: TGTGCCAGCAGTGAACTAGCGGGGGGGCTCGGGACCCAGTACTTC
CDR3aa: CASSELAGGLGTQYF

d_gene: .
j_gene: TRBJ1-1
abundance: .
v_gene: TRBV11-2
CDR3nt: TGTGCCAGCAGCCGGGGGAGGGTAATGACGACTGAAGCTTTCTTT
CDR3aa: CASSRGRVMTTEAFF

d_gene: TRBD2
j_gene: TRBJ2-4
abundance: once
v_gene: TRBV7-2
CDR3nt: TGTGCCAGCAGATTAACACCGGGACTAGATGTCATTCAGTACTTC
CDR3aa: CASRLTPGLDVIQYF

d_gene: .
j_gene: TRBJ1-2
abundance: .
v_gene: TRBV7-3
CDR3nt: TGTGCCAGCAGCTTGAACGGACACCGTAACTATGGCTACACCTTC
CDR3aa: CASSLNGHRNYGYTF

d_gene: .
j_gene: TRBJ1-3
abundance: few
v_gene: TRBV7-9
CDR3nt: TGTGCCAGCAGCCCAAGGGGGGGCGTCGTACTTTATTTT
CDR3aa: CASSPRGGVVLYF

d_gene: TRBD2
j_gene: TRBJ2-2
abundance: .
v_gene: TRBV7-9
CDR3nt: TGTGCCTCCTCCCGTTATAGTAGCGGGGGTAACACCGGGGAGCTGTTTTTT
CDR3aa: CASSRYSSGGNTGELFF

d_gene: TRBD1
j_gene: TRBJ1-3
abundance: .
v_gene: TRBV28
CDR3nt: TGTGCCAGCAGTCAGGGACAGGGGCGCCGTACTGGAAACACCATATATTTT
CDR3aa: CASSQGQGRRTGNTIYF

d_gene: .
j_gene: TRBJ1-6
abundance: .
v_gene: TRBV24-1
CDR3nt: TGTGCCACCAGTGCCAGGGATAATTCACCCCTCCACTTT
CDR3aa: CATSARDNSPLHF

d_gene: .
j_gene: TRBJ2-7
abundance: .
v_gene: TRBV11-2
CDR3nt: TGTGCCAGCAGCTTGTCTCAGGCTGCCTACGAGCAGTACTTC
CDR3aa: CASSLSQAAYEQYF

d_gene: .
j_gene: TRBJ1-2
abundance: .
v_gene: TRBV15
CDR3nt: TGTGCCACCAGCAAGTCTCGGGAGGGCTACACCTTC
CDR3aa: CATSKSREGYTF

d_gene: .
j_gene: TRBJ1-5
abundance: .
v_gene: TRBV6-4
CDR3nt: TGTGCCAGCAGTCCTAGGTCGGATCAGCCCCAGCATTTT
CDR3aa: CASSPRSDQPQHF

d_gene: .
j_gene: TRBJ1-5
abundance: .
v_gene: TRBV6-1
CDR3nt: TGTGCCAGCAGTGAAGACGGCAGGGCGCCCCTTTATAGCAATCAGCCCCAGCATTTT
CDR3aa: CASSEDGRAPLYSNQPQHF

d_gene: .
j_gene: TRBJ2-7
abundance: .
v_gene: TRBV5-8
CDR3nt: TGTGCCAGCAGCTTTCAGGGACACCCTCGTTACGAGCAGTACTTC
CDR3aa: CASSFQGHPRYEQYF

d_gene: .
j_gene: TRBJ2-1
abundance: .
v_gene: TRBV29-1
CDR3nt: TGCAGCGTTGAAGAAACACAGTTTAATGAGCAGTTCTTC
CDR3aa: CSVEETQFNEQFF

d_gene: .
j_gene: TRBJ2-7
abundance: .
v_gene: TRBV21-1
CDR3nt: TGTGCCAGCAGCAAAGGGCGGGACAGGGGGCAATCCACCCCGACCCCCTACGAGCAGTACTTC
CDR3aa: CASSKGRDRGQSTPTPYEQYF

d_gene: .
j_gene: TRBJ1-1
abundance: once
v_gene: TRBV7-6
CDR3nt: TGTGCCAGCAGCTTACAAACAGGTTCAGAAGCTTTCTTT
CDR3aa: CASSLQTGSEAFF

d_gene: TRBD1
j_gene: TRBJ2-1
abundance: .
v_gene: TRBV28
CDR3nt: TGTGCCAGCAGTACAGCCCCCGGGACAGGGGCGTGGGGGCAGTTCTTC
CDR3aa: CASSTAPGTGAWGQFF

d_gene: TRBD1
j_gene: TRBJ2-7
abundance: .
v_gene: TRBV19
CDR3nt: TGTGCCAGTAGTATAGGGACAGGGGTCGGCGAGCAGTACTTC
CDR3aa: CASSIGTGVGEQYF

d_gene: .
j_gene: TRBJ2-3
abundance: .
v_gene: TRBV5-4
CDR3nt: TGTGCCAGCAGCCTGTGGGGGGGCACAGATACGCAGTATTTT
CDR3aa: CASSLWGGTDTQYF

d_gene: .
j_gene: TRBJ1-2
abundance: .
v_gene: TRBV7-2
CDR3nt: TGTGCCAGCAGCCTCTCAGGGGATGGCTATGGCTACACCTTC
CDR3aa: CASSLSGDGYGYTF

d_gene: .
j_gene: TRBJ1-2
abundance: .
v_gene: TRBV30
CDR3nt: TGTGCCTGGAGTTGGAGTAACTATGGCTACACCTTC
CDR3aa: CAWSWSNYGYTF

d_gene: TRBD1
j_gene: TRBJ2-7
abundance: .
v_gene: TRBV6-5
CDR3nt: TGTGCCAGCATCAGGGACAGGTTCTACGAGCAGTACTTC
CDR3aa: CASIRDRFYEQYF

d_gene: TRBD2
j_gene: TRBJ2-1
abundance: .
v_gene: TRBV5-1
CDR3nt: TGCGCCACCGAGCGGGAGGGGAGCAATGAGCAGTTCTTC
CDR3aa: CATEREGSNEQFF

d_gene: TRBD1
j_gene: TRBJ2-3
abundance: .
v_gene: TRBV5-1
CDR3nt: TGCGCCAGCAGCTTTCCCCAGGGGGTTTACACAGATACGCAGTATTTT
CDR3aa: CASSFPQGVYTDTQYF

d_gene: TRBD1
j_gene: TRBJ1-1
abundance: .
v_gene: TRBV3-1/TRBV3-2
CDR3nt: TGTGCCAGCAGCCCAAGGATCCCAGGGGGGAACACTGAAGCTTTCTTT
CDR3aa: CASSPRIPGGNTEAFF

d_gene: .
j_gene: TRBJ1-4
abundance: .
v_gene: TRBV6-5
CDR3nt: TGTGCCAGCAGTTACGTCCAGGATGAAAAACTGTTTTTT
CDR3aa: CASSYVQDEKLFF

d_gene: TRBD1
j_gene: TRBJ1-1
abundance: once
v_gene: TRBV27
CDR3nt: TGTGCCAGCAGTGTTACCTCAGGGGGATGGCCTGAAGCTTTCTTT
CDR3aa: CASSVTSGGWPEAFF

d_gene: .
j_gene: TRBJ2-7
abundance: .
v_gene: TRBV28
CDR3nt: TGTGCCAGCAGTTTAGATGAGACTAGCTACGAGCAGTACTTC
CDR3aa: CASSLDETSYEQYF

d_gene: .
j_gene: TRBJ2-7
abundance: .
v_gene: TRBV9
CDR3nt: TGTGCCAGCAGCGCAACCGGGGGAAACTACGAGCAGTACTTC
CDR3aa: CASSATGGNYEQYF

d_gene: .
j_gene: TRBJ1-6
abundance: .
v_gene: TRBV10-2
CDR3nt: TGCGCCAGCAGGGGCACTAATTCACCCCTCCACTTT
CDR3aa: CASRGTNSPLHF

d_gene: TRBD1
j_gene: TRBJ1-6
abundance: .
v_gene: TRBV6-5
CDR3nt: TGTGCCAGCAGCGGACAGGGTGTTCCAAATTCACCCCTCCACTTT
CDR3aa: CASSGQGVPNSPLHF